This TCR beta chain was captured by sequencing in a study of cytomegalovirus exposure and HLA in healthy donors. Profiled with immunoSEQ multiplex PCR; TCRdb holds only in-frame clones, not every one. The sample consists of tens of thousands of clones, under 95% of them appearing once. Trimming at V came to 6 bases and at J to 2 bases, leaving 7 bases not matched to a gene. Per germline, CDR1 SNHLY and CDR2 FYNNEI. This CDR3 comprises 16 residues. The sequenced sample was PBMCs. The chain uses TRBV2 and TRBJ1-3; 10 bases agree with TRBD1. The clonotype originates from a man younger than 35 in good health and CMV-seronegative. The CDR3 DNA follows: TGTGCCAGCAGCAGCTCCGGGACAGGGGCTGGAAACACCATATATTTT. Protein sequence: CASSSSGTGAGNTIYF.